This T cell receptor (beta chain) was captured by sequencing in a study of cytomegalovirus exposure and HLA in healthy donors. The repertoire was sequenced with immunoSEQ multiplex PCR; TCRdb's copy has only in-frame clones and lacks some. The sample holds under 80,000 clones, more than 80% seen once. V lost 3 bases and J lost 5; bases outside the gene matches: 9. This CDR3 region has 16 residues. Germline V gives CDR1 SGHRS, CDR2 YFSETQ. This TCR was recovered from a woman aged 18-30 years in good health and CMV-seronegative. Sequencing was carried out using PBMCs. This sequence joins TRBV5-1 and TRBJ2-2, with 8 bases lining up with TRBD1. Written as DNA, the CDR3 is TGCGCCAGCAGCTGGACAGGGAGAAGAGGGACCGGGGAGCTGTTTTTT. Its protein is CASSWTGRRGTGELFF.